These 20 T cell receptor beta chains were all obtained from the same sample, sequenced in a study of cytomegalovirus exposure and HLA in healthy donors. In the PCR, 60 Vbeta and 13 Jbeta primers were used. The data were produced by immunoSEQ multiplex PCR, yet TCRdb's version contains in-frame clones alone and is incomplete. The sample holds 170,000 or so clones. What was sequenced was PBMCs. Receptors originate from a man aged 25-45 years in good health and CMV-seronegative.

CDR3 nucleotide sequence: TGTGCCAGCACTCCCGGGAGTGGCACTGAAGCTTTCTTT. Protein product: CASTPGSGTEAFF. The V call is TRBV2, the J call TRBJ1-1; D call uncertain. Germline V gives CDR1 SNHLY, CDR2 FYNNEI. V shed 7 bases and J shed 4 bases, with 13 bases lying between them. CDR3 length: 13 residues. Full variable domain (missing parts from reference TRBV2 and TRBJ1-1): EPEVTQTPSHQVTQMGQEVILRCVPISNHLYFYWYRQILGQKVEFLVSFYNNEISEKSEIFDDQFSVERPDGSNFTLKIRSTKLEDSAMYFCASTPGSGTEAFFGQGTRLTVV.

The V gene is TRBV11-2, the J gene TRBJ2-5; no clear D gene. The germline V gene has CDR1 SGHAT and CDR2 FQNNGV. The ends were cut back, 1 base at V and 3 bases at J, with 6 bases in the middle. The CDR3 has 13 residues. The CDR3 DNA follows: TGTGCCAGCAGCTTAGGTAGAGAAGAGACCCAGTACTTC. It specifies CASSLGREETQYF.

The chain employs TRBV18 and TRBJ2-7; 14 positions agree with TRBD2. Germline CDR1 KGHSH, CDR2 LQKENI. CDR3 length equals 17 residues. With 0 bases clipped from V and 4 bases from J, the junction kept 5 bases outside the gene matches. The CDR3 loop reads CASSPPGLAGALYEQYF. DNA for the CDR3: TGTGCCAGCTCACCACCGGGACTAGCGGGAGCTCTATACGAGCAGTACTTC.

In DNA, the CDR3 is TGTGCCAGCAGCCAATATCCCCAGAAAGCTTTCTTT. Amino acid sequence: CASSQYPQKAFF. The rearrangement uses TRBV13 and TRBJ1-1; D remains ambiguous. The germline gives CDR1 PRHDT, CDR2 FYEKMQ (reference sequence). With 5 bases removed from V and 9 bases from J, the gap between germline ends came to 13 bases. This CDR3 has 12 amino acids.

The rearrangement uses TRBV10-3 and TRBJ2-2, with TRBD2 matching over 15 bases. CDR3 length: 18 amino acids. V shed 2 bases, J shed 7 bases, and the junction held 8 bases outside the gene matches. Germline V gene lookup returns CDR1 ENHRY and CDR2 SYGVKD. CDR3 sequence reads: CAISEGTSGRKLFGELFF. The CDR3 DNA follows: TGTGCCATCAGTGAGGGGACTAGCGGGAGGAAATTGTTCGGGGAGCTGTTTTTT.

The chain links TRBV6-5 to TRBJ2-3; 7 bases are a match to TRBD2. The length of the CDR3 is 16 residues. Germline CDR1 MNHEY, CDR2 SVGAGI. Trimming took 2 bases from V and 7 from J; bases not matched to a gene: 12. CDR3 sequence: CASSYPTRGGSNTQYF. DNA for the CDR3: TGTGCCAGCAGTTACCCTACTAGAGGCGGGAGTAATACGCAGTATTTT.

The gene calls are TRBV11-3 and TRBJ1-1; unclear D gene. The germline V gene encodes CDR1 SGHNT and CDR2 YENEEA. The CDR3 consists of 14 residues. The V and J ends lost 3 bases and 11 bases respectively, with 19 bases between them. CDR3 DNA sequence: TGTGCCAGCAGCTTCGCCGGGAGAGGTCGGGCGGCTTTCTTT. It encodes CASSFAGRGRAAFF.

The rearrangement uses TRBV4-1 and TRBJ1-4; 9 bases match TRBD1. Germline trimming cut 0 bases from V and 6 bases from J; bases unmatched to any gene: 5. CDR1 and CDR2 from the germline V gene are MGHRA and YSYEKL. This CDR3 has 16 amino acids. The CDR3 sequence is CASSQDIGQGYEKLFF. CDR3 coding DNA: TGCGCCAGCAGCCAAGATATAGGACAGGGGTATGAAAAACTGTTTTTT.

As regards this clone: Its ends do not fully match the called genes, so a read error is possible. The chain uses TRBV9 and TRBJ2-5; 8 bases align to TRBD2. CDR3 length equals 14 residues. Germline CDR1 and CDR2: SGDLS and YYNGEE. CDR3 nucleotide sequence: TGTGCCAGCAGCGTAGAAGTCGGGCTAGCGGGCGCTAACTTC. It is translated as CASSVEVGLAGANF.

The J gene is TRBJ2-5, the V gene TRBV7-7; 10 bases line up with TRBD2. After removal of 1 base from V and 4 bases from J, the junction contained 6 bases not matched to a gene. CDR3 size: 16 residues. Germline V gene sequence: CDR1 SSHAT, CDR2 FNYEAQ (reference sequence). CDR3 sequence reads: CASSLVALAGAETQYF. CDR3 sequence (DNA): TGTGCCAGCAGCTTAGTAGCCCTAGCGGGAGCAGAGACCCAGTACTTC.

This chain joins TRBV30 and TRBJ1-2; no reliable D call. Per the germline V gene, CDR1 is GTSNPN and CDR2 is SVGIG (reference sequence). The CDR3 length is 14 residues. The V gene lost 0 bases and the J gene lost 0 bases, with 8 bases spanning the gap. CDR3 protein: CAWSVRLANYGYTF. CDR3 in DNA: TGTGCCTGGAGTGTGCGGTTAGCTAACTATGGCTACACCTTC.

The chain recombines TRBV7-6 with TRBJ1-5; D gene unclear. Germline V gene data show CDR1 as SGHVS and CDR2 as FNYEAQ. The CDR3 contains 12 residues. The germline V and J ends were trimmed by 8 bases and 0 bases, with 5 bases remaining between them. The CDR3 DNA reads as TGTGCCAGCGGCCATAGCAATCAGCCCCAGCATTTT. As protein: CASGHSNQPQHF.

The chain employs TRBV18 and TRBJ2-7; D is perhaps TRBD2 (5 bases). Between the trimmed V and J ends, which lost 6 bases and 1 base, there was a span of 19 bases. The germline V gene encodes CDR1 KGHSH and CDR2 LQKENI. This CDR3 is built from 16 residues. CDR3: CASSPSRELGSYEQYF. DNA of the CDR3: TGTGCCAGCTCCCCCTCTAGGGAGCTCGGTTCCTACGAGCAGTACTTC.

V and J are TRBV5-8 and TRBJ2-5; D is possibly TRBD2 (6 bases). Germline CDR1 is SGHTS and CDR2 is YDEGEE. The CDR3 length is 14 residues. V lost 7 bases, J lost 1 base, and 14 bases lay in between. Written as DNA, the CDR3 is TGTGCCAGCTTCACGGACTACTTCCAAGAGACCCAGTACTTC. Its protein product is CASFTDYFQETQYF.

The chain combines TRBV29-1 with TRBJ1-1, with D unclear. The CDR3 spans 14 residues. The V gene lost 2 bases and the J gene lost 5 bases, with 15 bases spanning the gap. Germline loops: CDR1 SQVTM, CDR2 ANQGSEA. CDR3 in DNA: TGCAGCGTTGAATTGAGGGCGAAAGGGACTGAAGCTTTCTTT. Protein product: CSVELRAKGTEAFF.

The chain joins TRBV7-7 to TRBJ2-1; the match to TRBD2 covers 10 bases. The germline CDR1 and CDR2 sequences are SSHAT and FNYEAQ (reference sequence). Trimming removed 5 bases from V and 7 bases from J; junction bases left unmatched: 8. The CDR3 is 15 amino acids. The CDR3 spells CASSPRLAGGNEQFF. The CDR3 DNA is TGTGCCAGCAGCCCTCGACTAGCGGGTGGGAATGAGCAGTTCTTC.

V and J are TRBV7-2 and TRBJ2-7; D is ambiguous. Per the germline V gene, CDR1 is SGHTA and CDR2 is FQGNSA. V gave up 7 bases and J gave up 6 bases, with 19 bases separating them. This CDR3 is 14 amino acids long. CDR3 sequence: CASTITLTGGEQYF. CDR3 DNA sequence: TGTGCCAGCACGATAACCCTGACTGGCGGCGAGCAGTACTTC.

This chain uses TRBV4-1 with TRBJ2-7; tentatively, D is TRBD1 (6 bases). This CDR3 region has 16 residues. Trimming stripped 2 bases from V and 0 bases from J, with 14 bases between. Germline lookup yields CDR1 MGHRA and CDR2 YSYEKL. The DNA for the CDR3 is TGCGCCAGCAGCCAATCCGGGACATCGAGCTCCTACGAGCAGTACTTC. Protein: CASSQSGTSSSYEQYF.

V is TRBV7-9 and J is TRBJ1-2, with D perhaps TRBD1 (6 bases). The V and J ends lost 1 base and 6 bases respectively, with 21 bases between them. The CDR3 consists of 17 residues. Germline V lookup: CDR1 SEHNR, CDR2 FQNEAQ (reference sequence). CDR3 sequence: CASSLEEFRYRAHGYTF. The CDR3 bases are TGTGCCAGCAGCTTAGAGGAATTCAGGTACAGGGCCCATGGCTACACCTTC.

This chain uses TRBV6-6 with TRBJ2-7; D is perhaps TRBD2 (5 bases). The germline V gene encodes CDR1 MNHNY and CDR2 SVGAGI (reference sequence). This CDR3 region has 13 residues. V lost 6 bases to trimming and J lost 3 bases, with 12 bases between them. CDR3 nucleotides: TGTGCCAGCAGCCACAGACGGGACTACGAGCAGTACTTC. Protein: CASSHRRDYEQYF.